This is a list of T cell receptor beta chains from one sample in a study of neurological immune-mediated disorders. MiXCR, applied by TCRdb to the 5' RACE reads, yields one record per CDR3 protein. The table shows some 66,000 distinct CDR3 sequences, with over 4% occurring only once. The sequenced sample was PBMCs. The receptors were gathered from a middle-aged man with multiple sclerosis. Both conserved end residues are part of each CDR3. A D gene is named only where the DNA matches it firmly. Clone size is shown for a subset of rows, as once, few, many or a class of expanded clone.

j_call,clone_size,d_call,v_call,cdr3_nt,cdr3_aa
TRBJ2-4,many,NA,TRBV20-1,TGCAGTGCTCCTCTCCGGGACCGGGGGAACATTCAGTACTTC,CSAPLRDRGNIQYF
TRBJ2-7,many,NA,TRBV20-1,TGCAGTGCTAGAGTAGGGATTGGCGAGCAGTACTTC,CSARVGIGEQYF
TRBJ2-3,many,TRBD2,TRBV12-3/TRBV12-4,TGTGCCAGCAGTCCGAGCGGGAGCCGCACAGATACGCAGTATTTT,CASSPSGSRTDTQYF
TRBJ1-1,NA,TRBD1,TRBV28,TGTGCCAGCAGTCCTGGGACAGGGCGGAACACTGAAGCTTTCTTT,CASSPGTGRNTEAFF
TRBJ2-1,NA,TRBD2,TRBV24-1,TGTGCCACCAGTGATTCTAGCGGGGCAACCTACAATGAGCAGTTCTTC,CATSDSSGATYNEQFF
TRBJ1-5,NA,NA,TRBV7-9,TGTGCCAGCAGCTTAGCGCCGTCAATATGGGATGGGGTTAATCAACCCCAGCATTTT,CASSLAPSIWDGVNQPQHF
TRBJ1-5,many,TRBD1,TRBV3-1,TGTGCCAGCAGCCAAGGCCCAGGGGGGGCCCAGCATTTT,CASSQGPGGAQHF
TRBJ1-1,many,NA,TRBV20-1,TGCAGTGCTAGATTTTATAAAGGGGGGATGAACACTGAAGCTTTCTTT,CSARFYKGGMNTEAFF
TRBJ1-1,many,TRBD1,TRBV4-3,TGCGCCAGCAGCCGAACTGGGACAGTTATGAACACTGAAGCTTTCTTT,CASSRTGTVMNTEAFF
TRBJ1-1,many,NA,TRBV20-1,TGCAGTGCTAGGGCTCCACAGGGTGAAGCTTTCTTT,CSARAPQGEAFF
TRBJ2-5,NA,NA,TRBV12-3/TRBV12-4,TGTGCCAGCAGTTTAGTGGTGTCAGGGAAGGAGACCCAGTACTTC,CASSLVVSGKETQYF
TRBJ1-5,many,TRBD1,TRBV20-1,TGCAGTGCTAGACCGAGGGGGCGCGTAGGAAATCAGCCCCAGCATTTT,CSARPRGRVGNQPQHF